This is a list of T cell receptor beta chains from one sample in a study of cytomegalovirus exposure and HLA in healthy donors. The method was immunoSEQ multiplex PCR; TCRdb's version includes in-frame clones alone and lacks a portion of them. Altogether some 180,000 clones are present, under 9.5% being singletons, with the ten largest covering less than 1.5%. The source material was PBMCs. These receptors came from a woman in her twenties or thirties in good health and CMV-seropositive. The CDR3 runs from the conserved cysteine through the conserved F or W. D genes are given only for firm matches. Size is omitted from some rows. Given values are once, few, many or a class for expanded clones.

CATSRVLIRANNEQFF | TGTGCCACCAGCAGGGTACTGATCCGAGCCAACAATGAGCAGTTCTTC | TRBJ2-1 | TRBV15 | NA | few
CASSLTATEAFF | TGTGCCAGCAGCTTAACAGCAACTGAAGCTTTCTTT | TRBJ1-1 | TRBV7-9 | NA | NA
CASSPLTGTEAYEQYF | TGTGCCAGCTCACCTTTGACCGGGACAGAAGCGTACGAGCAGTACTTC | TRBJ2-7 | TRBV18 | TRBD1 | NA
CASSPFREMGTDTQYF | TGCGCCAGCAGCCCCTTTCGGGAGATGGGCACAGATACGCAGTATTTT | TRBJ2-3 | TRBV10-1 | NA | NA
CASSLIGGLTDTQYF | TGTGCCAGCAGCTTAATCGGGGGTCTGACAGATACGCAGTATTTT | TRBJ2-3 | TRBV7-3 | NA | many
CASSIDRDGPGQPQHF | TGTGCCAGTAGTATCGACAGGGATGGCCCGGGGCAGCCCCAGCATTTT | TRBJ1-5 | TRBV19 | TRBD1 | NA
CASSLASTDTQYF | TGTGCCAGCAGCTTAGCGTCTACAGATACGCAGTATTTT | TRBJ2-3 | TRBV7-2 | NA | few
CAWEDPLLRGKNIQYF | TGTGCCTGGGAGGACCCACTGCTCCGGGGCAAAAACATTCAGTACTTC | TRBJ2-4 | TRBV30 | NA | NA
CAWSSSGANVLTF | TGTGCCTGGAGCAGCTCTGGGGCCAACGTCCTGACTTTC | TRBJ2-6 | TRBV30 | NA | few
CASKQGASYNSPLHF | TGTGCCAGCAAACAGGGGGCGTCCTATAATTCACCCCTCCACTTT | TRBJ1-6 | TRBV9 | TRBD1 | few
CASSLPRQGTDTQYF | TGCGCCAGCAGCTTGCCGAGACAGGGAACAGATACGCAGTATTTT | TRBJ2-3 | TRBV5-1 | TRBD1 | NA
CASGVTSGRAGTDTQYF | TGTGCCAGCGGGGTTACTAGCGGGAGGGCTGGCACAGATACGCAGTATTTT | TRBJ2-3 | TRBV9 | TRBD2 | NA
CASSGRQGPYEQYF | TGTGCCAGCAGTGGCCGACAGGGTCCCTACGAGCAGTACTTC | TRBJ2-7 | TRBV2 | TRBD1 | few
CAIRTGGETQYF | TGTGCCATAAGGACAGGGGGCGAGACCCAGTACTTC | TRBJ2-5 | TRBV27 | TRBD1 | NA